Below, one T cell receptor (beta chain) is given with its context. These data belong to a study of blood T cell repertoires in COVID-19. Study summary: Researchers got acute and convalescent COVID-19 samples from the United States, Italy and Spain. Nucleic acid was either cDNA or gDNA, and it came from T cells, B-cell-depleted T cells, or PBMCs.

CDR3 length equals 13 residues. The V gene lost 5 bases and the J gene lost 3 bases, with 13 bases spanning the gap. CDR1 is SQVTM and CDR2 is ANQGSEA in the germline V gene. As originally analysed: Reference gene primer amplification gave nucleated cell count estimates. TCRdb keeps only in-frame clones here, not all; method: immunoSEQ multiplex PCR. V, J and clone size are taken as reported in that table, and D and trimming were inferred from the DNA itself. The sample gives about 50,000 clones, more than 75% of which show up once; approximately 2.1% is in the top ten. The chain links TRBV29-1 to TRBJ1-1; maybe TRBD1 (5 bases). Sequencing was carried out using peripheral blood. The receptor was derived from a woman aged 60-70 years with acute or convalescent COVID-19. The CDR3 nucleotides are TGCAGCGTTCGTTCGGGGGTGGACACTGAAGCTTTCTTT. Its protein product is CSVRSGVDTEAFF.